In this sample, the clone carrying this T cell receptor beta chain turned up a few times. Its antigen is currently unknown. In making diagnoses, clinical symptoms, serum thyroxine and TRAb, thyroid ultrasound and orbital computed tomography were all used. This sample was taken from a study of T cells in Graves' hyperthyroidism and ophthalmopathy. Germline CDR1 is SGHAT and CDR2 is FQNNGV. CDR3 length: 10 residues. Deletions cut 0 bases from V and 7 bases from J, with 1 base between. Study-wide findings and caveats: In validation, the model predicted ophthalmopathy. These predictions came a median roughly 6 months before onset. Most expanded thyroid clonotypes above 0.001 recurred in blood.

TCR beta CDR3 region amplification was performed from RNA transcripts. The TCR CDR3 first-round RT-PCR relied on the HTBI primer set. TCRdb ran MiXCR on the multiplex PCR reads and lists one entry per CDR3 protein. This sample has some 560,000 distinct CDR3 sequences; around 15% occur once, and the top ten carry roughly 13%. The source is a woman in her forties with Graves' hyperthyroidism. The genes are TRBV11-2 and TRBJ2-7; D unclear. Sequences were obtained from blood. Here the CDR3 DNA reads TGTGCCAGCAGCTTAGAAGAGCAGTACTTC. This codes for CASSLEEQYF.